This T cell receptor (beta chain) was sequenced during a study of beta chain features in type 1 diabetes. Broader study findings: The study found that naive, central memory and Treg TCRB repertoires appeared more similar in patients than in healthy donors.

What was sequenced were expressed TCRB transcripts, since all of the isolated RNA had been reverse transcribed. Measured with immunoSEQ multiplex PCR; TCRdb has only the in-frame clones, and not every one. Here the sample spans fewer than 400,000 clones, 8% being singletons. V was pared by 4 bases and J by 8 bases, with 21 bases of the junction left unmatched. This CDR3 comprises 19 residues. Germline-derived CDR1 and CDR2 are MNHEY and SMNVEV (reference sequence). This clone was seen more than once but under ten times. What it recognizes is unknown. This chain joins TRBV27 and TRBJ1-4; 8 bases align to TRBD1. The clonotype comes from a woman aged 18-35 years in good health. The sample comprised central memory CD4+ T cells from blood. CDR3 bases: TGTGCCAGCAGTTCAACATCCGGGACAGGAGGATTGGTAGTGGAAAAACTGTTTTTT. Translated, it gives CASSSTSGTGGLVVEKLFF.